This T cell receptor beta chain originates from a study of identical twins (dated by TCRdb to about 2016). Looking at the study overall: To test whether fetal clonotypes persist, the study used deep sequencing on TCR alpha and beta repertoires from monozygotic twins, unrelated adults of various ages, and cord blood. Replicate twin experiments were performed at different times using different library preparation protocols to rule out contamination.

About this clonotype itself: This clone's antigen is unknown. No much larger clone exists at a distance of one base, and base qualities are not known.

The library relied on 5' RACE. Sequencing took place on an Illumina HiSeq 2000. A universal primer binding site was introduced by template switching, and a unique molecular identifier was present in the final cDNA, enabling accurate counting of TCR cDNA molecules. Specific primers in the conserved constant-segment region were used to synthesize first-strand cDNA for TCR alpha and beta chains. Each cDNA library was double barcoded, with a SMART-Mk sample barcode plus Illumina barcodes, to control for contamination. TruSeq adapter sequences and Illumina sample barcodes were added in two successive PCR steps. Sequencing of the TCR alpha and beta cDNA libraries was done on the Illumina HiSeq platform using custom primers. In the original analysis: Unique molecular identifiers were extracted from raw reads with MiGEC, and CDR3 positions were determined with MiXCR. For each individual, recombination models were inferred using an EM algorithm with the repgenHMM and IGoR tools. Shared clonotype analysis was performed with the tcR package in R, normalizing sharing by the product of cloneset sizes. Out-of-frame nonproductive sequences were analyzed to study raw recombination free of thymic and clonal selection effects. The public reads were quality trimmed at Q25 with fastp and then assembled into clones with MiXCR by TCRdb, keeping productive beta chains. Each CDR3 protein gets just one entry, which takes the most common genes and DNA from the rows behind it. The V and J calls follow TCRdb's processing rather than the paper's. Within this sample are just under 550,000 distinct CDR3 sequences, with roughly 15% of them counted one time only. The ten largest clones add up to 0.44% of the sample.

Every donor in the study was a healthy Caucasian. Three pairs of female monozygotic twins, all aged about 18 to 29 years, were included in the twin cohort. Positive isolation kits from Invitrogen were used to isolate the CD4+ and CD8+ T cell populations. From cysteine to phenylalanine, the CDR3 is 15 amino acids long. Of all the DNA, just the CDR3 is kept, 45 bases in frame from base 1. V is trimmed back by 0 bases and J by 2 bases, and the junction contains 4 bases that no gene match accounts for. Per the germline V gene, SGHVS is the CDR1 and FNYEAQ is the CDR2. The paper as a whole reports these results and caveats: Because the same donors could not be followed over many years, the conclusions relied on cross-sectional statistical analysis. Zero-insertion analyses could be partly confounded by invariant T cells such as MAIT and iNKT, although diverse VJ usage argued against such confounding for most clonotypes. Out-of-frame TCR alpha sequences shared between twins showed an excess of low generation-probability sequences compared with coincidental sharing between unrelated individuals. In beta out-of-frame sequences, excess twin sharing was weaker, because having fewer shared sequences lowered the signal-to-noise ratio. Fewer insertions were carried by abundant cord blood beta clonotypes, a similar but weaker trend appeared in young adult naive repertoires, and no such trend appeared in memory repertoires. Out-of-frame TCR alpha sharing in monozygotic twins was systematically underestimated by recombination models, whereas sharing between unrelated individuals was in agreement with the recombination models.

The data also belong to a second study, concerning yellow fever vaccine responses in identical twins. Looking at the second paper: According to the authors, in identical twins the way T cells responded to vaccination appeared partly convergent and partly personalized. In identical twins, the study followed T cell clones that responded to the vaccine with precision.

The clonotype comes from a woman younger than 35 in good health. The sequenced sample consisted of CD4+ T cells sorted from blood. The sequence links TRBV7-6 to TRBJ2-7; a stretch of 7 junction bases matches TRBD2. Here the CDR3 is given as CASSLAAGEAYEQYF. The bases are TGTGCCAGCAGCTTAGCTGCGGGAGAAGCCTACGAGCAGTACTTC.